These T cell receptor beta chains were read from a single sample in a study of T cells after yellow fever vaccination. TCRdb redid the calling of the 5' RACE reads with MiXCR, one entry per CDR3 protein. The sample includes about 320,000 distinct CDR3 sequences, 3.5% to 5% of them seen just once. Sequencing used PBMCs, obtained 15 days after the yellow fever booster vaccination. The receptors shown here come from a man between 18 and 29 years old who received the YFV17D yellow fever vaccine. The CDR3 runs from the conserved cysteine through the conserved F or W. D genes are given only for firm matches. Rows may omit the clone size; those that give it use once, few, many or a size class.

J: TRBJ2-3
V: TRBV5-1
size: many
D: TRBD2
CDR3: CASSLAGTSGTDTQYF
DNA: TGCGCCAGCAGCTTGGCCGGGACTAGCGGGACAGATACGCAGTATTTT

J: TRBJ1-1
V: TRBV20-1
size: NA
D: NA
CDR3: CSNKQANTEAFF
DNA: TGCAGTAACAAACAAGCGAACACTGAAGCTTTCTTT

J: TRBJ2-3
V: TRBV7-9
size: few
D: NA
CDR3: CASSLLLPDTQYF
DNA: TGTGCCAGCAGCTTATTGCTTCCAGATACGCAGTATTTT

J: TRBJ2-5
V: TRBV5-6
size: many
D: NA
CDR3: CASSSAGTRQETQYF
DNA: TGTGCCAGCAGCAGCGCTGGAACACGCCAAGAGACCCAGTACTTC

J: TRBJ2-1
V: TRBV2
size: NA
D: TRBD2
CDR3: CASSERRLARPNEQFF
DNA: TGTGCCAGCAGTGAACGCCGACTAGCGCGACCTAATGAGCAGTTCTTC

J: TRBJ2-1
V: TRBV7-3
size: few
D: TRBD1
CDR3: CASSRGQGADEQFF
DNA: TGTGCCAGCAGCCGGGGACAGGGGGCCGATGAGCAGTTCTTC

J: TRBJ2-5
V: TRBV18
size: many
D: NA
CDR3: CASSLRTGAQETQYF
DNA: TGTGCCAGCTCCCTAAGGACCGGGGCCCAAGAGACCCAGTACTTC

J: TRBJ1-4
V: TRBV7-9
size: NA
D: NA
CDR3: CASSLVGVNEKLFF
DNA: TGTGCCAGCAGCTTAGTTGGTGTTAATGAAAAACTGTTTTTT

J: TRBJ2-5
V: TRBV5-1
size: many
D: TRBD2
CDR3: CASSQRLAQETQYF
DNA: TGCGCCAGCAGCCAGCGACTAGCCCAAGAGACCCAGTACTTC

J: TRBJ2-5
V: TRBV25-1
size: many
D: TRBD2
CDR3: CASSGGLAGDGKTQYF
DNA: TGTGCCAGCAGTGGGGGACTAGCGGGGGACGGAAAGACCCAGTACTTC

J: TRBJ2-7
V: TRBV4-2
size: NA
D: TRBD2
CDR3: CASSQASLAGGLSYEQYF
DNA: TGTGCCAGCAGCCAAGCATCACTAGCGGGGGGGCTCAGCTACGAGCAGTACTTC

J: TRBJ2-2
V: TRBV5-4
size: NA
D: NA
CDR3: CASSSDLGELFF
DNA: TGTGCCAGCAGTTCGGACCTGGGGGAGCTGTTTTTT

J: TRBJ1-1
V: TRBV5-1
size: NA
D: NA
CDR3: CASSDRQKNTEAFF
DNA: TGCGCCAGCAGCGATCGCCAGAAGAACACTGAAGCTTTCTTT

J: TRBJ2-7
V: TRBV5-4
size: many
D: NA
CDR3: CASSFGFDSPSYEQYF
DNA: TGTGCCAGCAGCTTTGGGTTTGACAGCCCATCCTACGAGCAGTACTTC

J: TRBJ2-1
V: TRBV5-1
size: few
D: NA
CDR3: CASSLSQGSNEQFF
DNA: TGCGCCAGCAGCTTGTCACAGGGCTCTAATGAGCAGTTCTTC

J: TRBJ2-5
V: TRBV6-5
size: NA
D: NA
CDR3: CASLSSGETQYF
DNA: TGTGCCAGCCTGAGCTCGGGAGAGACCCAGTACTTC

J: TRBJ2-1
V: TRBV29-1
size: many
D: TRBD2
CDR3: CSVGVQAGGQNEQFF
DNA: TGCAGCGTTGGGGTACAAGCGGGGGGGCAGAATGAGCAGTTCTTC

J: TRBJ2-5
V: TRBV7-8
size: NA
D: NA
CDR3: CASSLGPQRETQYF
DNA: TGTGCCAGCAGCTTAGGTCCTCAACGGGAGACCCAGTACTTC

J: TRBJ2-7
V: TRBV10-3
size: many
D: TRBD2
CDR3: CAISRSGGSRIYEQYF
DNA: TGTGCCATCAGCAGAAGCGGGGGCTCAAGGATATACGAGCAGTACTTC

J: TRBJ1-2
V: TRBV6-5
size: NA
D: NA
CDR3: CASSYSGGLGGYTF
DNA: TGTGCCAGCAGTTACTCTGGCGGGCTCGGTGGCTACACCTTC

J: TRBJ1-6
V: TRBV20-1
size: few
D: TRBD1
CDR3: CSARLRTGANSPLHF
DNA: TGCAGTGCTAGACTGAGGACAGGGGCTAATTCACCCCTCCACTTT

J: TRBJ1-2
V: TRBV7-2
size: NA
D: NA
CDR3: CASSLSFNYGYTF
DNA: TGTGCCAGCAGCTTATCTTTTAACTATGGCTACACCTTC

J: TRBJ1-1
V: TRBV6-4
size: many
D: NA
CDR3: CAKASAAGGHTEAFF
DNA: TGTGCCAAGGCCTCGGCAGCGGGGGGCCACACTGAAGCTTTCTTT

J: TRBJ2-1
V: TRBV5-1
size: NA
D: TRBD2
CDR3: CASSWGLAGVYNEQFF
DNA: TGCGCCAGCAGCTGGGGACTAGCGGGGGTCTACAATGAGCAGTTCTTC

J: TRBJ1-4
V: TRBV7-9
size: few
D: NA
CDR3: CASRLSSEKLFF
DNA: TGTGCCAGCAGGTTAAGCTCGGAAAAACTGTTTTTT